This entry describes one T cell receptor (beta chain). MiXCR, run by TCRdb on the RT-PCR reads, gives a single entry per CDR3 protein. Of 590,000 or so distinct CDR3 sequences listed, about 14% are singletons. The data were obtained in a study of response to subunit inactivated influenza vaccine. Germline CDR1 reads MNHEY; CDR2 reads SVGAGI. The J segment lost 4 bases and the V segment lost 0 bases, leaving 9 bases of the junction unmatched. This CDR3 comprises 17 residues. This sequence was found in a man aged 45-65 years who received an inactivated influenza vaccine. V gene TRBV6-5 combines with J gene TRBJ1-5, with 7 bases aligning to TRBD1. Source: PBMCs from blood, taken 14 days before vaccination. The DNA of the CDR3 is TGTGCCAGCAGTTACTCAGAACCGGGACAGACTAATCAGCCCCAGCATTTT. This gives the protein CASSYSEPGQTNQPQHF.